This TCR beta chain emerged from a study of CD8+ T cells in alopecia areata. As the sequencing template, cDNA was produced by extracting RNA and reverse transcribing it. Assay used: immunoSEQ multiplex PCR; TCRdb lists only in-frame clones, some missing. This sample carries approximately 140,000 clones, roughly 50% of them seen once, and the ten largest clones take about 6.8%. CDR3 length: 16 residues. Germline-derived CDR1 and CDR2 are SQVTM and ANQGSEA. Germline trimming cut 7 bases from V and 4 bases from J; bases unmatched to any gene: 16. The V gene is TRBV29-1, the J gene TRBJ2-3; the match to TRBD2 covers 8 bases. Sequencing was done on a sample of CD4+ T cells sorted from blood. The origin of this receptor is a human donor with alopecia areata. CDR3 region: CSASGGRGRIADTQYF. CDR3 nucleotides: TGCAGCGCCTCGGGGGGCCGCGGGAGGATCGCAGATACGCAGTATTTT.